Listed below are T cell receptor beta chains from one sample, sequenced in a study of T cells in Graves' hyperthyroidism and ophthalmopathy. From the multiplex PCR reads, TCRdb called clonotypes with MiXCR, one entry per CDR3 protein. The data hold more than 300,000 distinct CDR3 sequences, with approximately 13% observed a single time. The sequenced sample consisted of blood. These TCRs come from a woman under 30 with Graves' hyperthyroidism. Each CDR3 is given with its conserved first and last residue. The order of the fields is D gene, clone size, J gene, CDR3 length, V gene, CDR3 protein, CDR3 DNA. D genes are given only for firm matches. The size of a clone is reported for some rows only, either as once, few or many, or as a class for expanded clones.

TRBD1,many,TRBJ1-2,14,TRBV7-9,CATSGTGVNYGYTF,TGTGCCACTTCCGGGACAGGGGTTAACTATGGCTACACCTTC
TRBD1,many,TRBJ1-4,17,TRBV11-2,CASSEGVAGGRVGKLFF,TGTGCCAGCAGCGAAGGAGTGGCAGGGGGAAGGGTCGGGAAACTGTTTTTT
.,many,TRBJ2-5,14,TRBV7-9,CASSLRRGEETQYF,TGTGCCAGCAGCTTACGCAGGGGAGAAGAGACCCAGTACTTC
.,many,TRBJ1-1,13,TRBV28,CASSPQDRTEAFF,TGTGCCAGCAGTCCCCAAGATAGGACTGAAGCTTTCTTT
.,.,TRBJ1-2,13,TRBV19,CASSSSQGYGYTF,TGTGCCAGTAGTAGCAGCCAGGGCTATGGCTACACCTTC
.,many,TRBJ1-3,17,TRBV28,CASSLGSRRGAGNTIYF,TGTGCCAGCAGTTTAGGGAGTAGGAGGGGAGCTGGAAACACCATATATTTT
.,many,TRBJ1-1,18,TRBV9,CASSPGSLGQPLSVEAFF,TGTGCCAGCAGCCCCGGGTCCTTGGGACAACCCCTGTCAGTCGAAGCTTTCTTT
TRBD1,few,TRBJ1-4,14,TRBV6-2/TRBV6-3,CASRATGTGEKLFF,TGTGCCAGCAGGGCGACAGGGACGGGCGAAAAACTGTTTTTT
.,many,TRBJ2-2,13,TRBV28,CASSLRVPGELFF,TGTGCCAGCAGTTTACGGGTTCCCGGGGAGCTGTTTTTT
TRBD1,many,TRBJ2-5,14,TRBV30,CAWSRTGGGETQYF,TGTGCCTGGAGTCGGACAGGGGGCGGTGAGACCCAGTACTTC
.,few,TRBJ2-4,14,TRBV2,CASSPGITKNIQYF,TGTGCCAGCAGTCCGGGGATAACCAAAAACATTCAGTACTTC
TRBD2,many,TRBJ2-7,14,TRBV28,CASKGAGGSYEQYF,TGTGCCAGCAAAGGGGCGGGAGGATCTTACGAGCAGTACTTC
TRBD2,many,TRBJ2-3,15,TRBV2,CASSDGLAGTDTQYF,TGTGCCAGCAGTGACGGACTAGCTGGGACAGATACGCAGTATTTT
.,few,TRBJ1-2,13,TRBV7-6,CASSPGSSYDYTF,TGTGCCAGCAGTCCAGGATCAAGCTATGACTACACCTTC
.,.,TRBJ1-2,15,TRBV15,CATSRENRQNYGYTF,TGTGCCACCAGCAGAGAGAACAGGCAGAACTATGGCTACACCTTC
.,many,TRBJ1-2,13,TRBV27,CASSYAPNYGYTF,TGTGCCAGCAGCTACGCACCAAACTATGGCTACACCTTC
.,.,TRBJ2-2,14,TRBV20-1,CSDRERRYTGELFF,TGCAGTGATAGGGAGCGGCGCTACACCGGGGAGCTGTTTTTT
.,.,TRBJ1-4,16,TRBV18,CASSPQRGSDNEKLFF,TGTGCCAGCTCACCCCAGCGAGGTAGCGATAATGAAAAACTGTTTTTT
TRBD1,.,TRBJ1-4,16,TRBV18,CASSPLPDRDGEKLFF,TGTGCCAGCTCACCACTCCCGGACAGGGATGGTGAAAAACTGTTTTTT
.,many,TRBJ1-1,13,TRBV6-2/TRBV6-3,CASSYSGPLEAFF,TGTGCCAGCAGTTACTCTGGGCCTCTTGAAGCTTTCTTT
.,few,TRBJ1-3,16,TRBV28,CASTADALDSGNTIYF,TGTGCCAGCACCGCGGACGCACTAGACTCTGGAAACACCATATATTTT
.,few,TRBJ2-5,17,TRBV19,CASSITSGSYDGETQYF,TGTGCCAGTAGTATCACTTCGGGGTCCTATGACGGGGAGACCCAGTACTTC
.,many,TRBJ1-3,12,TRBV20-1,CSAREIGGILYF,TGCAGTGCTAGAGAGATCGGCGGGATACTATATTTT
TRBD2,many,TRBJ2-2,16,TRBV19,CASSSFSGRATGELFF,TGTGCCAGTAGTTCCTTTAGCGGGAGGGCCACCGGGGAGCTGTTTTTT
.,.,TRBJ2-7,13,TRBV19,CASSIPGGYEQYF,TGTGCCAGTAGTATTCCCGGAGGCTACGAGCAGTACTTC
.,many,TRBJ2-7,13,TRBV19,CATGPDGLYEQYF,TGTGCCACCGGACCGGACGGACTATACGAGCAGTACTTC
.,few,TRBJ1-2,15,TRBV7-9,CASSLEAQRGFGYTF,TGTGCCAGCAGCTTAGAAGCACAAAGGGGCTTCGGCTACACCTTC
.,few,TRBJ2-1,13,TRBV4-1,CASRPPLDHEQFF,TGCGCCAGCAGACCCCCTTTGGACCATGAGCAGTTCTTC
.,many,TRBJ1-1,13,TRBV2,CASRGGWGTEAFF,TGTGCCAGCAGGGGGGGGTGGGGCACTGAAGCTTTCTTT
TRBD1,many,TRBJ1-2,14,TRBV27,CASSNRGPVYGYTF,TGTGCCAGCAGTAACAGGGGGCCCGTCTATGGCTACACCTTC
TRBD1,many,TRBJ1-1,15,TRBV28,CASSSQGAGNTEAFF,TGTGCCAGCAGTTCACAGGGGGCGGGGAACACTGAAGCTTTCTTT
.,many,TRBJ1-1,13,TRBV20-1,CSAVNMGGTEAFF,TGCAGTGCTGTGAACATGGGGGGCACTGAAGCTTTCTTT
TRBD1,many,TRBJ2-7,16,TRBV12-3/TRBV12-4,CASSFFEGQGSYEQYF,TGTGCCAGCAGTTTTTTTGAGGGACAGGGGTCCTACGAGCAGTACTTC
TRBD2,.,TRBJ2-1,18,TRBV18,CASSRRLAGGPYDNEQFF,TGTGCCAGCTCACGACGACTAGCGGGAGGGCCGTATGACAATGAGCAGTTCTTC
TRBD1,many,TRBJ1-5,16,TRBV7-8,CASSFKPGGRNQPQHF,TGTGCCAGCAGCTTCAAGCCAGGGGGTCGCAATCAGCCCCAGCATTTT
TRBD2,many,TRBJ2-3,17,TRBV11-2,CASSLGGGTSEFGTQYF,TGTGCCAGCAGCTTGGGAGGTGGGACTAGCGAGTTCGGTACGCAGTATTTT
.,.,TRBJ1-1,13,TRBV20-1,CSARGPSFAEAFF,TGCAGTGCTAGAGGACCGAGTTTTGCTGAAGCTTTCTTT
TRBD1,.,TRBJ2-2,15,TRBV30,CAWSVQGVDTGELFF,TGTGCCTGGAGTGTACAGGGGGTCGACACCGGGGAGCTGTTTTTT
.,few,TRBJ1-5,14,TRBV27,CASSLPGFNQPQHF,TGTGCCAGCAGTCTCCCGGGCTTCAATCAGCCCCAGCATTTT
.,many,TRBJ1-1,12,TRBV20-1,CSAGGGRQQAFF,TGCAGTGCTGGGGGGGGTAGGCAGCAAGCTTTCTTT
.,.,TRBJ1-2,13,TRBV6-5,CASSYDPPSGYTF,TGTGCCAGCAGTTACGACCCCCCGAGCGGCTACACCTTC
.,.,TRBJ2-2,12,TRBV6-1,CASTSSGQRLFF,TGTGCCAGCACCTCTTCCGGCCAAAGGCTGTTTTTT
.,few,TRBJ2-6,15,TRBV9,CASSAFPSGANVLTF,TGTGCCAGCAGTGCCTTTCCTTCAGGGGCCAACGTCCTGACTTTC